These 18 T cell receptor beta chains originate from one sample sequenced in a study of cytomegalovirus exposure and HLA in healthy donors. The study ran its PCR with 60 Vbeta and 13 Jbeta primers. Produced via immunoSEQ multiplex PCR; TCRdb's table is partial and in-frame only. The sample records under 250,000 clones, roughly four fifths being singletons. Sequencing used PBMCs. These receptors all come from a woman in her 50s in good health and CMV-seropositive.

This chain connects TRBV14 to TRBJ1-2; possibly TRBD1 for D (6 bases). Trimming left V 2 bases short and J 14 bases short, with 18 bases between. CDR1 SGHDN and CDR2 FVKESK come from the germline V gene. The CDR3 covers 13 residues. Here the CDR3 reads CASSQSVGGGGTF. DNA for the CDR3: TGTGCCAGCAGCCAATCGGTAGGGGGGGGCGGAACCTTC.

The chain is built from TRBV5-1 and TRBJ2-6; TRBD1 aligns across 9 bases. There are 13 residues in the CDR3. The ends lost 4 bases at V and 18 bases at J; junction bases unmatched: 11. Germline-derived CDR1 and CDR2 are SGHRS and YFSETQ. DNA of the CDR3: TGCGCCAGCAGCGGGGGACAGGGAAGCTATAAGACTTTC. This sequence encodes CASSGGQGSYKTF.

The chain carries TRBV28 and TRBJ2-7, with D tentatively TRBD1 (6 bases). The CDR3 runs to 12 residues. Germline assignment: CDR1 MDHEN and CDR2 SYDVKM. V was shortened by 6 bases and J by 2 bases, with 8 bases between the two germline ends. The CDR3 DNA reads as TGTGCCAGCAGACAGGGTACCTACGAGCAGTACTTC. Amino acids: CASRQGTYEQYF.

The V and J genes are TRBV29-1 and TRBJ2-2; D is ambiguous. V was trimmed by 0 bases and J by 4 bases, leaving 3 bases between them. The CDR3 extends over 12 amino acids. Germline CDR1 is SQVTM and CDR2 is ANQGSEA. CDR3 coding DNA: TGCAGCGTTGAAGACCGCACCGGGGAGCTGTTTTTT. Translation: CSVEDRTGELFF.

The chain combines TRBV9 with TRBJ2-5; D is possibly TRBD2 (6 bases). The CDR3 sequence is 13 residues long. The V and J ends lost 3 bases and 5 bases respectively, with 11 bases between them. From germline, CDR1 is SGDLS and CDR2 YYNGEE. The CDR3 loop is CASSARGRETQYF. The DNA of the CDR3 is TGTGCCAGCAGCGCGAGAGGGAGGGAGACCCAGTACTTC.

This clone was counted a single time. This rearrangement joins TRBV14 to TRBJ1-2; no definite D call. Trimming took off 1 base at V and 8 bases at J, with 14 bases between the two ends. In germline, CDR1 is SGHDN, CDR2 FVKESK. The CDR3 has 14 amino acids. The CDR3 sequence: CASSQVVAVGGYTF. The CDR3 coding sequence is TGTGCCAGCAGCCAAGTAGTGGCAGTGGGCGGCTACACCTTC.

V is TRBV18 and J is TRBJ1-2, with 7 bases matching TRBD1. The V gene's germline CDR1 is KGHSH and CDR2 LQKENI. The CDR3 has 15 amino acids. Unmatched junction bases numbered 6, after V lost 1 base and J lost 4 bases. Here the CDR3 reads CASSPRSGGGYGYTF. As DNA, the CDR3 is TGTGCCAGCTCACCACGGTCAGGGGGTGGCTATGGCTACACCTTC.

J is TRBJ1-5 and V is TRBV19; maybe TRBD1 (5 bases). Germline loops: CDR1 LNHDA, CDR2 SQIVND (reference sequence). V was trimmed by 6 bases and J by 4 bases, leaving 13 bases between them. The length of the CDR3 is 14 residues. Here the CDR3 reads CASSSRGVNQPQHF. As DNA, the CDR3 is TGTGCCAGTAGCTCTCGGGGGGTTAATCAGCCCCAGCATTTT.

This rearrangement joins TRBV6-6 to TRBJ2-7; 10 nucleotides line up with TRBD1. Germline V gene lookup returns CDR1 MNHNY and CDR2 SVGAGI (reference sequence). The CDR3 length is 14 residues. Losses at the gene ends were 7 bases for V and 4 bases for J; bases not matched to a gene: 7. The CDR3 DNA follows: TGTGCCAGCAACAGGGACAGGGGCGATTACGAGCAGTACTTC. It encodes CASNRDRGDYEQYF.

The chain links TRBV7-7 to TRBJ2-7; 10 bases align to TRBD1. Germline trimming cut 3 bases from V and 6 bases from J; bases unmatched to any gene: 2. This CDR3 region has 13 residues. Germline lookup yields CDR1 SSHAT and CDR2 FNYEAQ (reference sequence). The CDR3 here is CASSLDRGSEQYF. Here the CDR3 DNA reads TGTGCCAGCAGCTTGGACAGGGGGAGCGAGCAGTACTTC.

On this clone itself: Germline and junction disagree at one end, which may indicate a read error. This rearrangement joins TRBV6-4 to TRBJ1-2; 9 nucleotides align to TRBD1. The CDR3 loop spans 14 amino acids. Germline V gives CDR1 MRHNA, CDR2 SNTAGT. The CDR3 region has the DNA TGTGCCAGCAGTGACTCGTTAGGGACAGGGTCGATCTTCTTC. It translates to CASSDSLGTGSIFF.

The rearrangement links TRBV28 to TRBJ2-7; 7 positions agree with TRBD1. Germline lookup yields CDR1 MDHEN and CDR2 SYDVKM. The CDR3 runs to 14 residues. With V trimmed by 7 bases and J by 3 bases, 9 bases remained unmatched. The CDR3 nucleotides are TGTGCCAGCAAAGAATGGACAGGAGACTACGAGCAGTACTTC. Residues: CASKEWTGDYEQYF. Filled out from reference TRBV28 and TRBJ2-7, the complete variable domain reads DVKVTQSSRYLVKRTGEKVFLECVQDMDHENMFWYRQDPGLGLRLIYFSYDVKMKEKGDIPEGYSVSREKKERFSLILESASTNQTSMYLCASKEWTGDYEQYFGPGTRLTVT.

This chain joins TRBV7-2 and TRBJ2-7; maybe TRBD1 (6 bases). This CDR3 contains 15 residues. The V and J ends lost 3 bases and 2 bases respectively, with 14 bases between them. The germline CDR1 and CDR2 sequences are SGHTA and FQGNSA. The CDR3 spells CASSFPGTRTYEQYF. In DNA form, the CDR3 reads TGTGCCAGCAGCTTCCCCGGGACACGGACCTACGAGCAGTACTTC.

This chain connects TRBV5-5 to TRBJ2-3; D possibly corresponds to TRBD1 (5 bases). The germline V gene has CDR1 SGHKS and CDR2 YYEKEE (reference sequence). V dropped 4 bases and J dropped 0 bases, with 9 bases sitting between them. The CDR3 contains 14 residues. In DNA, the CDR3 is TGTGCCAGCAGCACAGGACATAGCACAGATACGCAGTATTTT. Protein: CASSTGHSTDTQYF.

The rearrangement uses TRBV4-1 and TRBJ2-1; D uncertain. V shed 4 bases and J shed 0 bases, with 10 bases lying between them. Germline CDR1 is MGHRA and CDR2 is YSYEKL. The CDR3 contains 15 residues. CDR3 nucleotides: TGCGCCAGCAGCCTCCTAGAGAGCTCCTACAATGAGCAGTTCTTC. Its translation is CASSLLESSYNEQFF.

The genes are TRBV5-4 and TRBJ2-3, with 8 bases identical to TRBD2. The CDR3 is 16 residues long. Germline CDR1 and CDR2: SGHNT and YYREEE (reference sequence). The V gene end was trimmed by 4 bases and the J gene end by 1 base; junction bases not matched to a gene: 8. The CDR3 DNA is TGTGCCAGCAGCCCTCCGGGAGCGGGGGGCACAGATACGCAGTATTTT. It translates to CASSPPGAGGTDTQYF.

The rearrangement uses TRBV5-4 and TRBJ2-7, with a tentative D call TRBD2 (6 bases). The length of the CDR3 is 13 residues. V was clipped by 4 bases and J by 5 bases, with 13 bases between them. Germline V CDR1 and CDR2: SGHNT, YYREEE (reference sequence). The CDR3 coding sequence is TGTGCCAGCAGCCTCGGCGGGAACGACGAGCAGTACTTC. Amino acids: CASSLGGNDEQYF.

The chain employs TRBV2 and TRBJ1-5; 8 bases line up with TRBD1. Germline V gene data show CDR1 as SNHLY and CDR2 as FYNNEI. The CDR3 loop spans 17 amino acids. Losses at the gene ends were 1 base for V and 6 bases for J; bases not matched to a gene: 11. As DNA, the CDR3 is TGTGCCAGCAGTGAAGACGGGACAGGCCGAGCGGGTCAGCCCCAGCATTTT. Amino acids: CASSEDGTGRAGQPQHF.